This T cell receptor beta chain was sequenced during a study of blood T cell repertoires in COVID-19. V shed 2 bases and J shed 5 bases, with 9 bases lying between them. The CDR3 has 14 residues. In germline, CDR1 is SGHDN, CDR2 FVKESK. Sequencing was performed with immunoSEQ multiplex PCR; in TCRdb, only in-frame clones are kept and a portion is missing. The data hold about 64,000 clones, with 70% to 90% observed a single time. This TCR derives from a middle-aged man with acute or convalescent COVID-19. The sequenced sample was peripheral blood. V and J are TRBV14 and TRBJ2-2; D not resolved. The CDR3 region has the DNA TGTGCCAGCAGCCAAAATTTCGAGACCGGGGAGCTGTTTTTT. It specifies CASSQNFETGELFF.